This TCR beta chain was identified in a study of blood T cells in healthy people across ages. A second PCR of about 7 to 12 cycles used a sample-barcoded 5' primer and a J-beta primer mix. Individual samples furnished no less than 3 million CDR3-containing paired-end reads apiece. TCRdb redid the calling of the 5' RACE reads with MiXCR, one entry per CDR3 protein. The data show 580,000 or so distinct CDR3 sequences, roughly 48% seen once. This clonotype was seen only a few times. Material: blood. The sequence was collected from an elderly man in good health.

CDR3 protein: CSAEDGPDEQFF. CDR3 nucleotide sequence: TGCAGTGCTGAAGACGGGCCAGATGAGCAGTTCTTC. The V call is TRBV20-1, the J call TRBJ2-1; the D is unclear. The CDR3 covers 12 residues. Germline V gene sequence: CDR1 DFQATT, CDR2 SNEGSKA (reference sequence). The V gene lost 5 bases and the J gene lost 8 bases, with 13 bases spanning the gap.